This is a list of T cell receptor beta chains from one sample in a study of cytomegalovirus exposure and HLA in healthy donors. Some clones are missing from TCRdb's copy, which holds only in-frame ones; the method was immunoSEQ multiplex PCR. The sample contains roughly 72,000 clones, around 74% of which appear only once. Sequenced sample: PBMCs. All receptors derive from a human donor in good health. The CDR3 runs from the conserved cysteine through the conserved F or W. A D gene is named only where the DNA matches it firmly. Some rows mark clone size as missing; the rest say once, few, many or name a class of expanded clone.

j_call clone_size v_call d_call cdr3_aa cdr3_nt
TRBJ1-5 NA TRBV15 NA CATGRGESNQPQHF TGTGCCACCGGGCGGGGGGAATCCAATCAGCCCCAGCATTTT
TRBJ1-1 NA TRBV7-9 NA CASSLARSAAFF TGTGCCAGCAGCTTAGCGAGGTCGGCAGCTTTCTTT
TRBJ2-2 NA TRBV25-1 NA CASSESGTGELFF TGTGCCAGCAGTGAATCGGGGACCGGGGAGCTGTTTTTT
TRBJ1-2 NA TRBV11-3 TRBD1 CASSLEGQAYGYTF TGTGCCAGCAGCTTAGAAGGACAGGCTTATGGCTACACCTTC
TRBJ2-7 NA TRBV28 TRBD2 CASSRLAGELSYEQYF TGTGCCAGCAGTCGACTAGCGGGAGAGCTCTCCTACGAGCAGTACTTC
TRBJ2-7 once TRBV29-1 NA CSLSRTDHRDEQYF TGCAGCCTAAGTCGGACAGATCACCGTGACGAGCAGTACTTC
TRBJ1-4 NA TRBV25-1 NA CASSDSTGSGEKLFF TGTGCCAGCAGTGATTCGACAGGTTCAGGGGAAAAACTGTTTTTT
TRBJ2-7 NA TRBV10-3 TRBD2 CAITRTSGDEQYF TGTGCCATCACCCGGACTAGCGGGGACGAGCAGTACTTC
TRBJ2-1 once TRBV6-6 NA CASSYSGRTEGRQFF TGTGCCAGCAGTTACTCGGGCCGGACAGAGGGCAGGCAGTTCTTC
TRBJ1-3 NA TRBV29-1 TRBD1 CSVLDRAGNTIYF TGCAGCGTTTTGGACAGGGCAGGAAACACCATATATTTT
TRBJ1-2 NA TRBV11-2 NA CASSLLAGVGYTF TGTGCCAGCAGCTTGCTAGCAGGGGTAGGCTACACCTTC
TRBJ1-1 NA TRBV5-6 TRBD1 CASSWGQERRAFF TGTGCCAGCAGTTGGGGACAGGAAAGGCGAGCTTTCTTT
TRBJ2-7 NA TRBV12-5 NA CASLRESSYEQYF TGTGCTAGTTTACGGGAGAGCTCCTACGAGCAGTACTTC
TRBJ1-1 NA TRBV7-9 NA CASSLGVKQGAFF TGTGCCAGCAGCTTGGGGGTGAAGCAGGGGGCTTTCTTT
TRBJ1-2 NA TRBV9 NA CASSVELGANSYTF TGTGCCAGCAGCGTAGAACTGGGGGCTAATAGCTACACCTTC
TRBJ2-4 NA TRBV28 TRBD2 CASRKLAAEKNIQYF TGTGCCAGCAGAAAACTAGCGGCTGAAAAAAACATTCAGTACTTC
TRBJ1-1 few TRBV5-6 NA CASSLGRVNTEAFF TGTGCCAGCAGCTTGGGTCGAGTGAACACTGAAGCTTTCTTT
TRBJ2-1 few TRBV19 NA CASSTSRSYNEQFF TGTGCCAGTAGTACCTCGAGGTCCTACAATGAGCAGTTCTTC
TRBJ1-2 NA TRBV27 TRBD1 CASSLTDRDYGYTF TGTGCCAGCAGTTTAACGGACAGGGACTATGGCTACACCTTC
TRBJ1-1 NA TRBV27 NA CASIPGRGGNTEAFF TGTGCCAGCATCCCGGGGAGGGGGGGGAACACTGAAGCTTTCTTT
TRBJ2-5 NA TRBV13 TRBD2 CASSLSGRRQTQYF TGTGCCAGCAGCTTGAGCGGGAGACGGCAGACCCAGTACTTC
TRBJ1-5 NA TRBV6-5 TRBD1 CASSYSTGGNQPQHF TGTGCCAGCAGTTACTCGACAGGGGGGAATCAGCCCCAGCATTTT
TRBJ1-1 few TRBV5-1 NA CASSFSGVNTEAFF TGCGCCAGCAGCTTCTCAGGGGTGAACACTGAAGCTTTCTTT
TRBJ2-2 NA TRBV6-1 TRBD1 CASSAGTGGTGELFF TGTGCCAGCAGTGCGGGGACAGGGGGCACCGGGGAGCTGTTTTTT
TRBJ2-7 few TRBV5-6 TRBD2 CASSLAGTSDYYEQYF TGTGCCAGCAGCTTGGCCGGGACTAGCGATTATTACGAGCAGTACTTC
TRBJ2-7 NA TRBV7-9 TRBD2 CATAKAGPGFYEQYF TGTGCCACTGCCAAAGCGGGGCCGGGATTTTACGAGCAGTACTTC